These T cell receptor beta chains were read from a single sample in a study of neurological immune-mediated disorders. A single record per CDR3 protein comes from TCRdb applying MiXCR to the 5' RACE reads. In the table there are 75,000 to 95,000 distinct CDR3 sequences, roughly 17% of which are singletons. Material: PBMCs. These receptors came from a woman in her thirties or forties in good health. CDR3s include the opening cysteine and the closing phenylalanine or tryptophan. The D gene is left open where the match is weak. Clone size appears in some rows only: once, few, many, or a class for an expanded clone.

TRBV5-1	TRBJ1-5	many	14	NA	TGCGCCAGCAGCTTAGGTTATAGCAATCAGCCCCAGCATTTT	CASSLGYSNQPQHF
TRBV5-5	TRBJ2-1	NA	18	TRBD2	TGTGCCAGCAGCTGGCAGGCTAGCGGTGGCATCTCCTACAATGAGCAGTTCTTC	CASSWQASGGISYNEQFF
TRBV12-3/TRBV12-4	TRBJ1-1	many	14	NA	TGTGCCAGCAGTTGGGGGCAGCTTAACACTGAAGCTTTCTTT	CASSWGQLNTEAFF
TRBV9	TRBJ2-2	many	16	TRBD1	TGTGCCAGCAGCGGTATCCGGGACAGGGTCCCCGGGGAGCTGTTTTTT	CASSGIRDRVPGELFF
TRBV6-5	TRBJ1-3	many	15	NA	TGTGCCAGCAGTCAGGTCGGGCGAGCCGGAAACACCATATATTTT	CASSQVGRAGNTIYF
TRBV5-1	TRBJ2-3	many	16	TRBD2	TGCGCCAGCAGCTTGACACTAGCGGGGAACACAGATACGCAGTATTTT	CASSLTLAGNTDTQYF
TRBV12-3/TRBV12-4	TRBJ1-4	few	16	TRBD1	TGTGCCAGCAGTTACTTTCAGGGGGCAGCTAATGAAAAACTGTTTTTT	CASSYFQGAANEKLFF
TRBV5-1	TRBJ2-2	many	14	TRBD2	TGCGCCAGCAGCCGGGGACTAGAAACCGGGGAGCTGTTTTTT	CASSRGLETGELFF
TRBV5-5	TRBJ2-1	many	18	NA	TGTGCCAGCAGCTTGCGAAGGGCCCCCCAGACTACATACAATGAGCAGTTCTTC	CASSLRRAPQTTYNEQFF
TRBV2	TRBJ1-2	many	15	TRBD1	TGTGCCAGCAGGAGGACAGGGGTGGCCAACTATGGCTACACCTTC	CASRRTGVANYGYTF
TRBV5-1	TRBJ1-1	NA	13	NA	TGCGCCAGCAGCACCGGGGCCAACACTGAAGCTTTCTTT	CASSTGANTEAFF
TRBV7-9	TRBJ1-1	many	12	NA	TGTGCCAGCAGCTTAGCAAGCACTGAAGCTTTCTTT	CASSLASTEAFF
TRBV6-5	TRBJ2-5	many	13	NA	TGTGCCAGCAGTTTCCGCCTACAAGAGACCCAGTACTTC	CASSFRLQETQYF
TRBV2	TRBJ2-3	many	14	TRBD2	TGTGCCAGTGGACTAGCGGGGCGCACAGATACGCAGTATTTT	CASGLAGRTDTQYF
TRBV28	TRBJ2-5	many	14	TRBD2	TGTGCCAGCGGGGCCAGCGGGGGGCTAGAGACCCAGTACTTC	CASGASGGLETQYF
TRBV5-5	TRBJ1-3	many	16	NA	TGTGCCAGCAGCCCGATCTACACGTTAACGAAAAACACCATATATTTT	CASSPIYTLTKNTIYF
TRBV20-1	TRBJ1-1	many	11	NA	TGCGTAGGGGGGGGGAACACTGAAGCTTTCTTT	CVGGGNTEAFF
TRBV5-1	TRBJ2-7	many	16	NA	TGCGCCAGCAGCTTGGCCGGACCGGCGAGCTCCTACGAGCAGTACTTC	CASSLAGPASSYEQYF
TRBV7-8	TRBJ2-5	many	16	TRBD1	TGTGCCAGCAGCTTAGGGTCATCAGGGGGAAAGGAGACCCAGTACTTC	CASSLGSSGGKETQYF
TRBV28	TRBJ1-4	many	15	TRBD1	TGTGCCAGCAGTTCGGGGACAGGCCTTAATGAAAAACTGTTTTTT	CASSSGTGLNEKLFF
TRBV5-1	TRBJ1-2	many	13	NA	TGCGCCAGCAGCTCTGGGGGAACAGATGGCTACACCTTC	CASSSGGTDGYTF
TRBV2	TRBJ2-2	NA	15	NA	TGTGCCAGCAGAAAGACACTCTCGAACACCGGGGAGCTGTTTTTT	CASRKTLSNTGELFF
TRBV7-2	TRBJ2-3	many	17	TRBD2	TGTGCCAGCAGCTTATTCCCAGCGGGGACCAACACAGATACGCAGTATTTT	CASSLFPAGTNTDTQYF
TRBV6-1	TRBJ1-5	many	16	NA	TGTGCCAGCAGTGACTCCAGGGTGAGGAGCAATCAGCCCCAGCATTTT	CASSDSRVRSNQPQHF